The present entry profiles one T cell receptor beta chain with its context. Which antigen it targets is not known. Base qualities were left out, and no much larger clone turns up one base away. Library preparation was by the immunoSEQ multiplex PCR assay. A two-step, amplification bias-controlled multiplex PCR was used by Adaptive Biotechnology to amplify CDR3 regions from genomic DNA. Primers covering every V and J gene segment were used in the first PCR, while barcodes and Illumina adapters were added in the second PCR. An Illumina instrument was used to sequence the CDR3 libraries. Under the source paper's analysis protocol: Vendor-provided pipelines were combined with custom analysis of raw data in R/Bioconductor under R version 3.3.0. Clonality, ranging from 0 to 1, was calculated as the inverse of the normalised Shannon entropy of all productive clones. High-frequency clones were defined as the share of the repertoire occupied by the top 100 clones, with only clones passing a 95% confidence test being retained. Repertoire diversity was measured with the Simpson index, and overlap between samples was measured with the Morisita-Horn index. Sourced from immuneACCESS, this table was stored by TCRdb with only in-frame sequences that have V and J called. A share of the clones is absent; for the studies checked, an unresolved V gene accounts for under half, and the remainder has no known explanation. The V and J calls and the clone size are those of that table, but D and trimming were determined from the DNA. For this sample there are about 17,000 clones; 76% appear just once. Less than 5% of the sample rests with the top ten.

The time point label for this specimen denotes: inflamed ileum from the surgical specimen. Eligible patients were adults with ileal or ileocolonic Crohn's disease who had an indication for ileocolonic resection. Whole ileal mucosal biopsies were kept frozen at -80 degrees C prior to DNA extraction. Genomic DNA was extracted from frozen whole biopsies using a TRizol-based method and was quantified with a NanoDrop 2000 spectrophotometer. This sample was taken from a study of T cell repertoires in ileal Crohn's disease (dated by TCRdb to 2018 to 2020). Concerning the study at large: The median duration of disease was around 8 years, and at the time of surgery 30% to 35% of patients were active smokers. For commercial TCRB immunosequencing, five hundred nanograms of biopsy DNA were submitted for each sample. TCR repertoire analysis was done in about 57 Crohn's disease patients from a prospective multicentre cohort. A Rutgeerts score above i0 was used to define endoscopic postoperative recurrence. The study was conducted in parallel with a multicentre cohort that was designed to identify predictors of early endoscopic recurrence following ileocolonic resection. Biopsies taken from the inflamed portion of the ileum in the surgical resection specimen were designated as M0 samples. A total of some 170 mucosal samples from about 57 patients were sequenced, collected from several sites on the surgical specimen as well as at postoperative endoscopy. About half of the patients received postoperative therapy: 11 received thiopurines and 15 to 20 received anti-TNF agents. Surgery was performed for a complication in all patients, with stricturing disease in 61% and penetrating disease in 39%.

CDR1 and CDR2 are drawn from the germline V gene (reference sequence): SGHNT, YYREEE. V ends up 0 bases short and J 8 bases short, with an unmatched junction base count of 5. From the cysteine through the phenylalanine, the CDR3 covers 14 amino acids. Only CDR3 DNA is held: 42 bases, read in frame from base 1. On the study overall, not on this receptor specifically: Endoscopic recurrence was linked to a higher percentage of high-frequency clones at surgery, and recurrence occurred in every patient whose clonality exceeded 26.8% (18/57). Only a subgroup of patients, of unstated size, had their mucosal CD4 and CD8 T cells sorted and sequenced. A significantly higher proportion of clonal expansions was observed in active smokers at surgery than in non-smokers (about 25% vs 20%, p=0.02). Compared with CD4 T cells, sorted CD8 T cells contained more high-frequency clones, which suggests that the mucosal expansions were mostly CD8.

The chain links TRBV5-4 with TRBJ2-1; TRBD1 fits 7 bases in the junction. The sequenced material came from ileal tissue. This sequence was found in an adult with Crohn's disease. The nucleotide sequence reads TGTGCCAGCAGCTTGGGGACAGGCGGGTATGAGCAGTTCTTC. Translation gives CASSLGTGGYEQFF. Extended through the reference TRBV5-4 and TRBJ2-1 proteins, this CDR3 yields the full variable domain: ETGVTQSPTHLIKTRGQQVTLRCSSQSGHNTVSWYQQALGQGPQFIFQYYREEENGRGNFPPRFSGLQFPNYSSELNVNALELDDSALYLCASSLGTGGYEQFFGPGTRLTVL.